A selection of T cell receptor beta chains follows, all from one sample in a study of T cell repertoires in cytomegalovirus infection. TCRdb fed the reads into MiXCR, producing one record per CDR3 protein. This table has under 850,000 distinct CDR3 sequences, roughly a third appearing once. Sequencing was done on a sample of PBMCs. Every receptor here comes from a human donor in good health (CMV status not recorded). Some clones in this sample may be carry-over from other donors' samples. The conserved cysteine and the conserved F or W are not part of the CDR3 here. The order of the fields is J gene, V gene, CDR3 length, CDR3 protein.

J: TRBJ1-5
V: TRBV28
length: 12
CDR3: ASSLEQARQPQH

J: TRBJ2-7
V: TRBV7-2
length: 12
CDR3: ASSQAGGYYEQY

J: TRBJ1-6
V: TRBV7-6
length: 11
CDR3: ASSLAEGSPLH

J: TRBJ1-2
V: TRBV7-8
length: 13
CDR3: TSSLVGQYNYGYT

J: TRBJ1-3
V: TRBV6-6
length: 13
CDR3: ASTNPGASGNTIY

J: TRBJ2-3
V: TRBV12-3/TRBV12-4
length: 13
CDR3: ASSLAGPAIDTQY

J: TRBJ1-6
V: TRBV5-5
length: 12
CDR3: ASSGPSDNSPLH

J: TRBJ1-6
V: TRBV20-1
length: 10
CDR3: SAKGYNSPLH

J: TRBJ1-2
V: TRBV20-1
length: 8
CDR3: SASWDRPT

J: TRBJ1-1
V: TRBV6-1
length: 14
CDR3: ASSEIRLGMNTEAF

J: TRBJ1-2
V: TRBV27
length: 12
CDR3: ASARTGGNYGYT

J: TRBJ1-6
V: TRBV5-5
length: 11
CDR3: ASSFVSDSPLH

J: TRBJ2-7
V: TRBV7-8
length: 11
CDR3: ASSLEHTLEQY

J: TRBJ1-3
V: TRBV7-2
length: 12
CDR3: ASSLDSGTNTIY

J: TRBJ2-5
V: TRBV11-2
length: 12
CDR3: ASSLDMAVETQY

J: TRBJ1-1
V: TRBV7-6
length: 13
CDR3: ASSLGNWGDTEAF

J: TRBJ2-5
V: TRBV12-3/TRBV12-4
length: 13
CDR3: ASSPPAVNQETQY

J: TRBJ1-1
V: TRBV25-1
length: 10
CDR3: ASSDRLLEAF

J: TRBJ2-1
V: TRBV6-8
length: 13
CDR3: ASSYMSSSYNEQF

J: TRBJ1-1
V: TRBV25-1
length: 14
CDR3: ASSEFTNNPNTEAF

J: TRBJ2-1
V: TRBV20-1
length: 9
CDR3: SAREDNEQF

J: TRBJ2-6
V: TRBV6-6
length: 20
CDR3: ASSYSVLRQGISLSGANVLT

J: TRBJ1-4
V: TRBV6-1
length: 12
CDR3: ASRTTGISEKLF

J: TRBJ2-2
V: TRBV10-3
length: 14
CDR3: AIRTRRFANTGELF

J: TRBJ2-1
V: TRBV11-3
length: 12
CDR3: ASSLGTGSNEQF